This is a list of T cell receptor beta chains from one sample in a study of blood T cell repertoires in COVID-19. Method: immunoSEQ multiplex PCR; TCRdb's copy keeps in-frame clones and lacks some. This sample has some 150,000 clones, with over 80% found just once. The source material was PBMCs or T cells enriched from blood (not recorded which). These receptors all come from a woman aged 45 to 65 who had recovered from COVID-19. Both conserved end residues are part of each CDR3. D genes are given only for firm matches. Expanded clones are given a class, and other clones once, few, many or no size at all.

clone size,D gene,J gene,V gene,CDR3 protein,CDR3 DNA
NA,TRBD1,TRBJ1-5,TRBV5-6,CASSIYRGEMPQHF,TGTGCCAGCAGCATTTACAGGGGGGAGATGCCCCAGCATTTT
once,NA,TRBJ1-2,TRBV11-2,CASSLDLGSNYGYTF,TGTGCCAGCAGCTTAGATCTCGGGTCAAACTATGGCTACACCTTC
NA,TRBD2,TRBJ2-2,TRBV7-2,CASSIGLDLTNTGELFF,TGTGCCAGCAGCATCGGACTAGATCTAACGAACACCGGGGAGCTGTTTTTT
NA,NA,TRBJ2-1,TRBV5-6,CASSWGSGVSRSEQFF,TGTGCCAGCAGCTGGGGATCGGGAGTTAGTAGGTCGGAGCAGTTCTTC
NA,TRBD1,TRBJ1-1,TRBV5-1,CASSPGTANTEAFF,TGCGCCAGCAGCCCCGGGACAGCGAACACTGAAGCTTTCTTT
NA,NA,TRBJ2-3,TRBV6-5,CASSWTLGTQYF,TGTGCCAGCAGTTGGACACTTGGTACGCAGTATTTT
NA,NA,TRBJ2-3,TRBV30,CAWSDYTTGADTQYF,TGTGCCTGGAGTGACTACACTACCGGGGCAGATACGCAGTATTTT
NA,TRBD1,TRBJ1-2,TRBV14,CASRRTGGYGYTF,TGTGCCAGCAGACGGACAGGGGGCTATGGCTACACCTTC
NA,TRBD2,TRBJ2-3,TRBV4-1,CASSQDTSEVSDTQYF,TGCGCCAGCAGCCAAGATACTAGCGAAGTGTCAGATACGCAGTATTTT
NA,TRBD1,TRBJ1-1,TRBV19,CASSLGQGRFSRTEAFF,TGTGCCAGTAGTCTAGGACAGGGGAGATTTAGTAGGACTGAAGCTTTCTTT
NA,TRBD2,TRBJ2-3,TRBV4-3,CASSQDRVAGDTQYF,TGCGCCAGCAGCCAAGATCGAGTAGCGGGAGATACGCAGTATTTT
NA,NA,TRBJ1-5,TRBV27,CASSLKGVSHQPQHF,TGTGCCAGCAGTTTGAAGGGGGTCTCCCATCAGCCCCAGCATTTT
once,TRBD1,TRBJ1-5,TRBV19,CASSPQTGRNQPQHF,TGTGCCAGTAGTCCCCAGACAGGGAGGAATCAGCCCCAGCATTTT
NA,TRBD1,TRBJ1-6,TRBV7-2,CASSNAAGTGVNSPLHF,TGTGCCAGCAGCAACGCCGCCGGGACAGGGGTCAATTCACCCCTCCACTTT
NA,NA,TRBJ1-1,TRBV6-2/TRBV6-3,CASSYGRVNTEAFF,TGTGCCAGCAGTTACGGGAGGGTGAACACTGAAGCTTTCTTT
NA,NA,TRBJ1-5,TRBV30,CAWAYGANQPQHF,TGTGCCTGGGCCTATGGGGCCAATCAGCCCCAGCATTTT
NA,NA,TRBJ1-3,TRBV10-3,CAIRAISGNTIYF,TGTGCCATCAGGGCAATCTCTGGAAACACCATATATTTT
NA,TRBD1,TRBJ1-4,TRBV5-4,CASSSGDRVREKLFF,TGTGCCAGCAGCTCCGGGGACAGGGTGCGTGAAAAACTGTTTTTT